These 9 T cell receptor beta chains originate from one sample sequenced in a study of OX40 agonist ivuxolimab in advanced cancers. Libraries were prepared by immunoSEQ multiplex PCR; TCRdb keeps only in-frame clonotypes and omits some of them. The sample lists about 89,000 clones; just over 90% were seen once. The source material was CD4+ or CD8+ T cells sorted from blood, sampled in a trial of the OX40 agonist ivuxolimab. These receptors all stem from an adult with an advanced solid tumor such as melanoma, head and neck, liver or kidney cancer.

V is TRBV19 and J is TRBJ2-3; D unclear. This CDR3 contains 16 residues. Germline loops: CDR1 LNHDA, CDR2 SQIVND (reference sequence). V was clipped by 3 bases and J by 4 bases, with 17 bases between them. In DNA form, the CDR3 reads TGTGCCAGTAGTATCCCAGGCCTCATCGGTGCAGATACGCAGTATTTT. Protein sequence: CASSIPGLIGADTQYF.

CDR3 region: CASGGWQETQYF. CDR3 sequence (DNA): TGTGCCAGCGGCGGGTGGCAAGAGACCCAGTACTTC. The chain couples TRBV7-2 to TRBJ2-5, with D possibly TRBD2 on 5 matching bases. V was pared by 8 bases and J by 2 bases, with 9 bases between. This CDR3 contains 12 residues. Germline CDR1 reads SGHTA; CDR2 reads FQGNSA.

The J gene is TRBJ2-7, the V gene TRBV7-6, with 10 bases aligning to TRBD2. From germline, CDR1 is SGHVS and CDR2 FNYEAQ. Trimming at V came to 0 bases and at J to 1 base, leaving 6 bases not matched to a gene. The CDR3 is 17 residues long. The CDR3 sequence: CASSLAAGTSVSYEQYF. The CDR3 DNA follows: TGTGCCAGCAGCTTAGCGGCCGGGACTAGCGTTTCCTACGAGCAGTACTTC.

The chain employs TRBV5-1 and TRBJ2-5; D may correspond to TRBD1 or TRBD2 (5 bases each). From germline, CDR1 is SGHRS and CDR2 YFSETQ. The V end was cut by 4 bases, the J end by 5 bases, with 15 bases between. There are 14 residues in the CDR3. Here the CDR3 reads CASSPQGPYETQYF. DNA of the CDR3: TGCGCCAGCAGCCCGCAGGGACCTTACGAGACCCAGTACTTC.

V gene TRBV18 combines with J gene TRBJ2-3; D remains ambiguous. CDR1 and CDR2 (germline): KGHSH, LQKENI. The germline V and J ends were trimmed by 3 bases and 2 bases, with 9 bases remaining between them. This CDR3 comprises 14 residues. This CDR3 is CASSPASYTDTQYF. The CDR3 DNA reads TGTGCCAGCTCACCGGCTTCCTACACAGATACGCAGTATTTT.

J is TRBJ2-7 and V is TRBV7-8, with D possibly being TRBD2 (5 bases). V gave up 5 bases and J gave up 13 bases, with 15 bases separating them. The germline CDR1 and CDR2 sequences are SGHVS and FQNEAQ. The CDR3 runs 11 residues. The CDR3 protein is CASSDLEREYF. For the CDR3, the DNA is TGTGCCAGCAGCGACCTGGAGAGGGAATACTTC.

The gene calls are TRBV7-2 and TRBJ2-3, with D unclear. Trimming shortened V by 4 bases and J by 1 base, and 9 bases separated the two germline ends. This CDR3 contains 14 residues. Looked up from germline, CDR1 is SGHTA and CDR2 is FQGNSA. This CDR3 is CASSSVSGTDTQYF. The CDR3 DNA reads TGTGCCAGCAGCTCGGTATCGGGCACAGATACGCAGTATTTT.

The rearrangement joins TRBV7-8 to TRBJ2-7; 10 bases fit TRBD2. V was pared by 3 bases and J by 0 bases, with 8 bases of the junction left unmatched. The CDR3 is 17 residues long. In germline, CDR1 is SGHVS, CDR2 FQNEAQ. DNA for the CDR3: TGTGCCAGCAGCTTGGGCGCTAGCGGGGGACTCTCCTACGAGCAGTACTTC. Its protein is CASSLGASGGLSYEQYF.

The CDR3 coding sequence is TGTGCCAGCTCACCACCCGGACAGGGGGCGCTAAGGCCTCCTGAAGCTTTCTTT. It codes for CASSPPGQGALRPPEAFF. The V gene is TRBV18, the J gene TRBJ1-1, with TRBD1 matching 11 bases. The germline gives CDR1 KGHSH, CDR2 LQKENI. The CDR3 length is 18 residues. V shed 0 bases, J shed 6 bases, and the junction held 12 bases outside the gene matches.